Below, 18 T cell receptor beta chains from the same sample are listed, as sequenced in a study of shared clonotypes between healthy human individuals. Sequencing used immunoSEQ multiplex PCR; TCRdb keeps in-frame clones, though not all of them. The data show 650,000 to 800,000 clones, around 77% seen once. The sequencing sample was made of memory CD4+ T cells sorted from blood. Documented subset: CD45RA-negative fraction. These receptor sequences come from a woman younger than 45 in good health.

This clone was counted ten times or more. The chain combines TRBV4-1 with TRBJ2-7; D unclear. CDR3 size: 17 residues. Germline V gene data show CDR1 as MGHRA and CDR2 as YSYEKL. With 4 bases removed from V and 2 bases from J, the gap between germline ends came to 21 bases. This CDR3 reads CASSPWQVGAIPYEQYF. In DNA form, the CDR3 reads TGCGCCAGCAGCCCGTGGCAGGTTGGCGCAATCCCCTACGAGCAGTACTTC.

Of note for this clone: Other DNA sequences of this sample code for an identical CDR3. The V gene is TRBV27, the J gene TRBJ2-1, with 12 bases that match TRBD2. The CDR3 extends over 16 amino acids. V shed 0 bases and J 6 bases; nucleotides not matched to a gene: 3. CDR1 and CDR2 from the germline V gene are MNHEY and SMNVEV (reference sequence). CDR3 in amino acids: CASSLSGTSGSNEQFF. CDR3 sequence (DNA): TGTGCCAGCAGTTTATCCGGGACTAGCGGGTCCAATGAGCAGTTCTTC.

The chain carries TRBV18 and TRBJ2-1, with D possibly being TRBD2 (7 bases). The CDR3 is made up of 15 amino acids. Germline V CDR1 and CDR2: KGHSH, LQKENI. Trimming removed 2 bases at V and 2 bases at J, with 10 bases between. CDR3 in DNA: TGTGCCAGCTCACCAGAGGGGGGGGCCTACAATGAGCAGTTCTTC. Its translation is CASSPEGGAYNEQFF.

This sequence joins TRBV28 and TRBJ2-7; 8 nucleotides align to TRBD1. J gave up 6 bases and V 7 bases, and 11 bases lay outside the gene matches. This CDR3 region has 14 residues. The germline CDR1 and CDR2 sequences are MDHEN and SYDVKM. Here the CDR3 DNA reads TGTGCCAGCATAGATACCGGCAGGGGGCGCGAGCAGTACTTC. This sequence encodes CASIDTGRGREQYF.

The chain joins TRBV5-1 to TRBJ2-5; no clear D gene. The germline CDR1 and CDR2 sequences are SGHRS and YFSETQ. The CDR3 sequence is 15 residues long. V dropped 1 base and J dropped 0 bases, with 10 bases sitting between them. Here the CDR3 reads CASSLFTSYQETQYF. CDR3 DNA: TGCGCCAGCAGCTTGTTCACGTCATACCAAGAGACCCAGTACTTC.

To note about this clone: The sample contains more than one DNA sequence encoding this CDR3. This sequence joins TRBV7-9 and TRBJ1-1; D unclear. The CDR3 spans 13 residues. V was clipped by 3 bases and J by 4 bases, with 9 bases between them. The germline CDR1 and CDR2 sequences are SEHNR and FQNEAQ (reference sequence). The CDR3 nucleotides are TGTGCCAGCAGCTTGGGAGGGCGCACTGAAGCTTTCTTT. Translated, it gives CASSLGGRTEAFF.

This clone has a single count. V gene TRBV5-1 combines with J gene TRBJ1-2, with a possible D match to TRBD1 (6 bases). There are 13 residues in the CDR3. CDR1 and CDR2 from the germline V gene are SGHRS and YFSETQ. V lost 0 bases and J lost 6, with 9 bases in between. The CDR3 DNA reads as TGCGCCAGCAGCTTGGGGGGGCGGAATGGCTACACCTTC. Its translation: CASSLGGRNGYTF.

This clone was observed a single time. Different DNA sequences within this sample yield the same CDR3. The gene calls are TRBV5-1 and TRBJ2-7; 9 bases are a match to TRBD2. V lost 5 bases and J lost 0; bases outside the gene matches: 3. Per the germline V gene, CDR1 is SGHRS and CDR2 is YFSETQ. The CDR3 is 14 residues long. CDR3 DNA: TGCGCCAGCAGTCTAGCGGGGAGCTCCTACGAGCAGTACTTC. Translated: CASSLAGSSYEQYF.

The chain carries TRBV27 and TRBJ1-2; D unclear. Germline V gives CDR1 MNHEY, CDR2 SMNVEV (reference sequence). Trimming shortened V by 8 bases and J by 8 bases, and 18 bases separated the two germline ends. The CDR3 extends over 13 amino acids. The CDR3 nucleotides read TGTGCCAGCGGAAAACTAAACCCCTGGGGCTACACCTTC. Translation: CASGKLNPWGYTF.

This chain joins TRBV28 and TRBJ1-2; D gene ambiguous. The V and J ends lost 6 bases and 4 bases respectively, with 12 bases between them. This CDR3 contains 13 residues. The germline V gene encodes CDR1 MDHEN and CDR2 SYDVKM. The CDR3 sequence is CASRREIRYGYTF. The CDR3 DNA is TGTGCCAGCAGAAGGGAGATTCGCTATGGCTACACCTTC.

V and J are TRBV2 and TRBJ2-7, with TRBD2 matching over 8 bases. With 1 base clipped from V and 2 bases from J, the junction kept 4 bases outside the gene matches. The CDR3 is 15 amino acids. Germline assignment: CDR1 SNHLY and CDR2 FYNNEI. In DNA, the CDR3 is TGTGCCAGCAGTGAAGGCGGGGGGAGGGCCTACGAGCAGTACTTC. It codes for CASSEGGGRAYEQYF.

This rearrangement joins TRBV5-6 to TRBJ2-5; maybe TRBD1 (5 bases). Trimming removed 4 bases at V and 5 bases at J, with 12 bases between. CDR3 length: 13 amino acids. CDR1 and CDR2 from the germline V gene are SGHDT and YYEEEE. The CDR3 nucleotides read TGTGCCAGCAGCGTCGACAGAACCGAGACCCAGTACTTC. This codes for CASSVDRTETQYF.

J is TRBJ1-3 and V is TRBV28; D gene ambiguous. The CDR3 totals 16 residues. The V end was cut by 7 bases, the J end by 0 bases, with 16 bases between. The germline CDR1 and CDR2 sequences are MDHEN and SYDVKM. This CDR3 is CASIFSSGFSGNTIYF. In DNA form, the CDR3 reads TGTGCCAGCATTTTTTCTTCGGGATTCTCTGGAAACACCATATATTTT.

The chain employs TRBV25-1 and TRBJ1-3; D is ambiguous. CDR1 MGHDK and CDR2 SYGVNS come from the germline V gene. V was cut by 4 bases and J by 0 bases, with 10 bases left in between. The CDR3 contains 15 residues. In DNA, the CDR3 is TGTGCCAGCAGTGCGCGGGGTGTCTCTGGAAACACCATATATTTT. Translated: CASSARGVSGNTIYF. Variable domain in full (rest from reference TRBV25-1 and TRBJ1-3): EADIYQTPRYLVIGTGKKITLECSQTMGHDKMYWYQQDPGMELHLIHYSYGVNSTEKGDLSSESTVSRIRTEHFPLTLESARPSHTSQYLCASSARGVSGNTIYFGEGSWLTVV.

Only a few counts were recorded for this clone. The chain recombines TRBV28 with TRBJ2-1, with D hard to call. V lost 2 bases and J lost 8, with 10 bases in between. CDR3 length equals 13 residues. From germline, CDR1 is MDHEN and CDR2 SYDVKM. The CDR3 coding sequence is TGTGCCAGCAGTTTACCCGGGCAGGATGAGCAGTTCTTC. It encodes CASSLPGQDEQFF.

The V call is TRBV7-8, the J call TRBJ2-5, with TRBD2 matching 7 bases. The CDR3 has 16 amino acids. CDR1 SGHVS and CDR2 FQNEAQ come from the germline V gene. V lost 3 bases and J lost 4; bases outside the gene matches: 11. In nucleotides, the CDR3 is TGTGCCAGCAGCTTGTCCCCTCGGGGGGTATCAGAGACCCAGTACTTC. It codes for CASSLSPRGVSETQYF.

The rearrangement links TRBV11-3 to TRBJ2-1; D possibly corresponds to TRBD2 (7 bases). The CDR3 loop spans 17 amino acids. Germline CDR1 and CDR2: SGHNT and YENEEA. V was trimmed by 4 bases and J by 4 bases, leaving 20 bases between them. CDR3 in DNA: TGTGCCAGCAGCTCCTCGGGGGGCGGGAGACCTTACAATGAGCAGTTCTTC. Its protein is CASSSSGGGRPYNEQFF.

This clone has a handful of counts. The V gene is TRBV18, the J gene TRBJ2-7; TRBD1 is a possible D gene (5 bases). The CDR3 length is 14 residues. Germline V lookup: CDR1 KGHSH, CDR2 LQKENI. The germline V and J ends were trimmed by 6 bases and 2 bases, with 14 bases remaining between them. CDR3 loop: CASSADSRTYEQYF. The CDR3 nucleotides are TGTGCCAGCTCCGCAGACAGCCGAACCTACGAGCAGTACTTC.